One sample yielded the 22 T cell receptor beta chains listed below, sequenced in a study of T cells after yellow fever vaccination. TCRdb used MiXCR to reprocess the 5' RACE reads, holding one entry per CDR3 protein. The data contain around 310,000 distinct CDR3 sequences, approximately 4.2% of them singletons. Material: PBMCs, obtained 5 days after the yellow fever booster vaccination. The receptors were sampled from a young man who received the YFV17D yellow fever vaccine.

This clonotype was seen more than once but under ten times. The CDR3 coding sequence is TGTGCCAGCAGGCTGATGGGGACCGGGGAGCTGTTTTTT. Its translation: CASRLMGTGELFF. The V call is TRBV4-2, the J call TRBJ2-2; D remains unclear. The V end was cut by 6 bases, the J end by 5 bases, with 10 bases between. CDR1 LGHNA and CDR2 YNFKEQ come from the germline V gene. This CDR3 has 13 amino acids.

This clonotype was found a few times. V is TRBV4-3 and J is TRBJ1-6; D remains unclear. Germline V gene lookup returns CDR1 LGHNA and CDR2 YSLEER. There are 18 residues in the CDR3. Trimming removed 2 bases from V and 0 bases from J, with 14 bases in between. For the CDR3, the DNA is TGCGCCAGCAGCCAATCCGGGCAGGAAGGCTCCTATAATTCACCCCTCCACTTT. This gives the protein CASSQSGQEGSYNSPLHF.

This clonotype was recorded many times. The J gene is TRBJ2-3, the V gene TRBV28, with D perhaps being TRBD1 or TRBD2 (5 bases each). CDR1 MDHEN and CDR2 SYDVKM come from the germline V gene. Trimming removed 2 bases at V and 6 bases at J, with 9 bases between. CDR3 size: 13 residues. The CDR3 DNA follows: TGTGCCAGCAGTTTAGGGGACCCTGATACGCAGTATTTT. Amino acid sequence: CASSLGDPDTQYF.

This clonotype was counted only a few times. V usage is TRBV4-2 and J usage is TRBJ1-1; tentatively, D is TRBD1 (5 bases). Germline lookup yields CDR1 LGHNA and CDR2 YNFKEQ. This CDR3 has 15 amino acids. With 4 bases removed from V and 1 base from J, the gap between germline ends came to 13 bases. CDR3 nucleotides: TGTGCCAGCAGCCGAAACCCGGGGGGGAACACTGAAGCTTTCTTT. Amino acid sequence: CASSRNPGGNTEAFF.

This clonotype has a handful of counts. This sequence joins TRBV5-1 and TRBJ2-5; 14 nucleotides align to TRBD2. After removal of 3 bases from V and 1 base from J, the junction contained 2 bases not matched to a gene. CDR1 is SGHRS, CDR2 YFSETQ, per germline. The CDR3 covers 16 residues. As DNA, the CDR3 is TGCGCCAGCAGCTGGACTAGCGGGGGGCCCCAAGAGACCCAGTACTTC. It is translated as CASSWTSGGPQETQYF.

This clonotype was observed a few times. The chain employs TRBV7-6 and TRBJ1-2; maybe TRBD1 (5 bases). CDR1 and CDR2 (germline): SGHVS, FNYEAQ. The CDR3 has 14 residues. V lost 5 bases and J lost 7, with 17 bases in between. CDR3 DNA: TGTGCCAGCAGCGGGGGGAGCAGACGGGGTGGCTACACCTTC. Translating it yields CASSGGSRRGGYTF.

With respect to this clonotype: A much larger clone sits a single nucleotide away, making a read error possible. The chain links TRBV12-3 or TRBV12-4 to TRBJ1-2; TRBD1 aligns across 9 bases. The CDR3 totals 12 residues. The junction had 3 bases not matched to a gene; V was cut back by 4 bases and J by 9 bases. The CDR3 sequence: CASSSGQGRYTF. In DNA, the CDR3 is TGTGCCAGCAGTTCGGGACAGGGTCGCTACACCTTC.

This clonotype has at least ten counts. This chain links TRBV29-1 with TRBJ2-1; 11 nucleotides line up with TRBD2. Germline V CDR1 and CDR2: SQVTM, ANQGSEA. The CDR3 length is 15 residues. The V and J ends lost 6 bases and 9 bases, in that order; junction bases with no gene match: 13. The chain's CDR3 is CSVSSGGAIHGEQFF. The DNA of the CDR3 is TGCAGCGTCAGTAGCGGGGGGGCCATCCACGGTGAGCAGTTCTTC.

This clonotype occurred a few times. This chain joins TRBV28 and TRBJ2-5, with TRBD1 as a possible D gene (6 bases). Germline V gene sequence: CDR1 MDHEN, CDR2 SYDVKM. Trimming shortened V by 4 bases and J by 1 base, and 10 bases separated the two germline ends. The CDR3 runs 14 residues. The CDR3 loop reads CASSSRTVQETQYF. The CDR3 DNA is TGTGCCAGCAGTTCCCGGACAGTCCAAGAGACCCAGTACTTC.

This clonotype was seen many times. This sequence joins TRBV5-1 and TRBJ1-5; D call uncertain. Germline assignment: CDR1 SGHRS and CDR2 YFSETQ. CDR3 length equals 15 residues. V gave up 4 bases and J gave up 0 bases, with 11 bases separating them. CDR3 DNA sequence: TGCGCCAGCAGCGTCGGGGAGCATAGCAATCAGCCCCAGCATTTT. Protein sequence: CASSVGEHSNQPQHF.

The CDR3 loop is CASSLELINNEQFF. The CDR3 DNA reads TGTGCCAGCAGCTTAGAACTGATCAACAATGAGCAGTTCTTC. This chain connects TRBV13 to TRBJ2-1; D uncertain. The CDR3 sequence is 14 residues long. The germline V gene encodes CDR1 PRHDT and CDR2 FYEKMQ (reference sequence). V lost 1 base to trimming and J lost 5 bases, with 9 bases between them. Full variable domain (outside the CDR3, taken from reference TRBV13 and TRBJ2-1): AAGVIQSPRHLIKEKRETATLKCYPIPRHDTVYWYQQGPGQDPQFLISFYEKMQSDKGSIPDRFSAQQFSDYHSELNMSSLELGDSALYFCASSLELINNEQFFGPGTRLTVL.

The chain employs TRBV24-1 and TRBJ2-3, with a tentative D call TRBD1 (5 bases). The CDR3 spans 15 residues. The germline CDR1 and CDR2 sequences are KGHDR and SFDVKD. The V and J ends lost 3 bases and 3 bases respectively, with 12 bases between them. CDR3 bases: TGTGCCACCAGTGATATCCAGGGTTGGACAGATACGCAGTATTTT. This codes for CATSDIQGWTDTQYF.

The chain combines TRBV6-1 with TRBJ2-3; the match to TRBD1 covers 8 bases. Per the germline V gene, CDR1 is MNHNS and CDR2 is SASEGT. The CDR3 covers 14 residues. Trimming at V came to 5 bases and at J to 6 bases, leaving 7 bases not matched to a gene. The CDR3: CASSRTGFMDTQYF. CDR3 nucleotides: TGTGCCAGCAGTCGGACAGGGTTCATGGATACGCAGTATTTT.

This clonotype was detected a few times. CDR3 DNA sequence: TGTGCCAGCAGCTTAGGCTCGAAAGAGCAGTTCTTC. It translates to CASSLGSKEQFF. The V gene is TRBV7-8, the J gene TRBJ2-1; no firm D call. CDR1 is SGHVS and CDR2 is FQNEAQ in the germline V gene. Trimming pared 1 base from V and 10 bases from J, leaving 8 bases between. The CDR3 is 12 amino acids.

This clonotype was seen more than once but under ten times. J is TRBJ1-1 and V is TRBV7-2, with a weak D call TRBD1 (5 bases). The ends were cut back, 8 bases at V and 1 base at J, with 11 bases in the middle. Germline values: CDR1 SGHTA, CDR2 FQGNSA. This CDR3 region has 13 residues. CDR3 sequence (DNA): TGTGCCAGCGCAAACAGGCGGAACACTGAAGCTTTCTTT. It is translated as CASANRRNTEAFF.

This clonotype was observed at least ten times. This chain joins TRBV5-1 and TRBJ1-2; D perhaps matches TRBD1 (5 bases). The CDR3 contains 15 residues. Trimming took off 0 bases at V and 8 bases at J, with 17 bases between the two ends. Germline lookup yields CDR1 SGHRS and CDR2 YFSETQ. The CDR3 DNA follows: TGCGCCAGCAGCTTGGTGGCCAAGGGGTTGTCGGGCTACACCTTC. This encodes CASSLVAKGLSGYTF. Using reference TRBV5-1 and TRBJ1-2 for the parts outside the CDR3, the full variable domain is KAGVTQTPRYLIKTRGQQVTLSCSPISGHRSVSWYQQTPGQGLQFLFEYFSETQRNKGNFPGRFSGRQFSNSRSEMNVSTLELGDSALYLCASSLVAKGLSGYTFGSGTRLTVV.

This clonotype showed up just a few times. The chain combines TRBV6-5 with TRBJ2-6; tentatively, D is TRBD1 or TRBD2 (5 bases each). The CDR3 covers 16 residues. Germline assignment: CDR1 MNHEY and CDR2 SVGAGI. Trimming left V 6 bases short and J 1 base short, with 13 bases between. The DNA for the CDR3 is TGTGCCAGCAGGGGAAGCGAGGGGTCTGGGGCCAACGTCCTGACTTTC. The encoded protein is CASRGSEGSGANVLTF.

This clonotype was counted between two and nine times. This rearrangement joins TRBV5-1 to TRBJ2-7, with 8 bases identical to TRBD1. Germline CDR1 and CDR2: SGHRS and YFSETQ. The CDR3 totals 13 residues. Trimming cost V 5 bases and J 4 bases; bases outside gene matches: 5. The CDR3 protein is CASSVTGVYEQYF. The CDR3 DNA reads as TGCGCCAGCAGTGTGACAGGGGTGTACGAGCAGTACTTC.

CDR3 sequence (DNA): TGTGCCAGCAGCTTATCAGTTGGGCACCAATACGAGCAGTACTTC. This sequence encodes CASSLSVGHQYEQYF. J is TRBJ2-7 and V is TRBV7-9; unclear D gene. The CDR3 loop spans 15 amino acids. V was trimmed by 2 bases and J by 4 bases, leaving 15 bases between them. Germline assignment: CDR1 SEHNR and CDR2 FQNEAQ (reference sequence).

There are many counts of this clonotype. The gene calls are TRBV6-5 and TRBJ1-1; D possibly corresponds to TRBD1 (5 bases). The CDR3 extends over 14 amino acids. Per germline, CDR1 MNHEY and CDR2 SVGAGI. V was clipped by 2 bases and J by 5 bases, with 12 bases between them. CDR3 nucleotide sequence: TGTGCCAGCAGTTACGCGGGAGAGGGGACTGAAGCTTTCTTT. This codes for CASSYAGEGTEAFF.

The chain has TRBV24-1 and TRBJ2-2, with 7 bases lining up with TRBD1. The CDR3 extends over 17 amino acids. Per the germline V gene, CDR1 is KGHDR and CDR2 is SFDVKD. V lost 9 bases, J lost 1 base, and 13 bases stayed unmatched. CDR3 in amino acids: CATQGVGPGGNTGELFF. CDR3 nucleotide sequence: TGTGCCACCCAAGGCGTCGGGCCAGGGGGGAACACCGGGGAGCTGTTTTTT.

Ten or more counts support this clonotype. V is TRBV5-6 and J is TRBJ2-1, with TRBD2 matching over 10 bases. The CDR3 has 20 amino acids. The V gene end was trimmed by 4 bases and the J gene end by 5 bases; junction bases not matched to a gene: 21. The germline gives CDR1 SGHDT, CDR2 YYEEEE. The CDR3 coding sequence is TGTGCCAGCAGCCTGAGACGGACTTTAGCGGGGGGTCCCCTTCACAATGAGCAGTTCTTC. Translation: CASSLRRTLAGGPLHNEQFF.